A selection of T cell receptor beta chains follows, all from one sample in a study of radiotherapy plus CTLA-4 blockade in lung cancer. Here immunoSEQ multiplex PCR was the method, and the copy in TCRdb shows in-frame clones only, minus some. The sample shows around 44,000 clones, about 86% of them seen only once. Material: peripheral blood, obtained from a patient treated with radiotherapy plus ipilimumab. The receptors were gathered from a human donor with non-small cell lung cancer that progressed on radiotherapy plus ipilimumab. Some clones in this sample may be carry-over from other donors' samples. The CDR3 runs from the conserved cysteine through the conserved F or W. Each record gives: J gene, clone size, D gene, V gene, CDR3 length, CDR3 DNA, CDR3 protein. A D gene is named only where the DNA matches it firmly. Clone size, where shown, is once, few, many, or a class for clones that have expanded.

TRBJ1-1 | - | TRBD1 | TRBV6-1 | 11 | TGTGCCAGCAGTGAACCGACAGGGCAGGACTTT | CASSEPTGQDF
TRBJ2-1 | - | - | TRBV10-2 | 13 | TGCGCCAGCAGTGAGCACGGGTACAATGAGCAGTTCTTC | CASSEHGYNEQFF
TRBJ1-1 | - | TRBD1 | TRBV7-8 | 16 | TGTGCCAGCAGCTTACGGGGGCAGGGGGTGAACACTGAAGCTTTCTTT | CASSLRGQGVNTEAFF
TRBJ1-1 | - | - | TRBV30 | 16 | TGTGCCTTGATAAGACTTGGACAGACAATGAACACTGAAGCTTTCTTT | CALIRLGQTMNTEAFF
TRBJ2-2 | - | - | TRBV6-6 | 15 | TGTGCCAGCAGTTACCAGACACCCAACACCGGGGAGCTGTTTTTT | CASSYQTPNTGELFF
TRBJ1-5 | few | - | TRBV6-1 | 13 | TGTGCCAGCAGAGTCAGGGCAGAGCAGCCCCAGCATTTT | CASRVRAEQPQHF
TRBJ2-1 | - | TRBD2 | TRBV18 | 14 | TGTGCCAGCTCACCACCTAGCGGGAACAATGAGCAGTTCTTC | CASSPPSGNNEQFF
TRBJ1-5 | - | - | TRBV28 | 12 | TGTGCCAGCAGACTCGGGAATCAGCCCCAGCATTTT | CASRLGNQPQHF
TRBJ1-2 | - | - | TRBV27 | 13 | TGTGCCAGCAGTTTATCGGGTCAGAGGGGCTACACCTTC | CASSLSGQRGYTF
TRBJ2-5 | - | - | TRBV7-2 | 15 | TGTGCCAGCAGCCAGAGGGCCTCGAGCGGGGAGACCCAGTACTTC | CASSQRASSGETQYF
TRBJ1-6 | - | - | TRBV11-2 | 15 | TGCGCCAGCAGCTTAGATGTGGCGGGGAATTCACCCCTCCACTTT | CASSLDVAGNSPLHF
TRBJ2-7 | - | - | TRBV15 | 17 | TGTGCCACCAGCAGAGATCACCTGAGGATCCCTTCCTACGAGCAGTACTTC | CATSRDHLRIPSYEQYF
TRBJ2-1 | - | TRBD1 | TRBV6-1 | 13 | TGTGCCAGCAGCCGACAGGGACGAGGTGAGCAGTTCTTC | CASSRQGRGEQFF
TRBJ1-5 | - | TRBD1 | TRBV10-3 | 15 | TGTGCCATCAGGGGGACAGGTGATAGCAATCAGCCCCAGCATTTT | CAIRGTGDSNQPQHF
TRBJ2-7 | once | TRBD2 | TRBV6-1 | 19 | TGTGCCAGCAGTGAAGCGCTGGGGACTAGCGGGAGGTTTTTTAGCGAGCAGTACTTC | CASSEALGTSGRFFSEQYF
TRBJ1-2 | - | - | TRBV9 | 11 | TGTGCCAGCAGCGACCCGAGTGGCTACACCTTC | CASSDPSGYTF
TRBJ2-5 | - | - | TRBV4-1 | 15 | TGCGCCAGCAGCCCGGGACTCTCCTCGGAGGAGACCCAGTACTTC | CASSPGLSSEETQYF
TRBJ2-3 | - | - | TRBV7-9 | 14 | TGTGCCAGCCCTCTCGCAGAAAGCACAGATACGCAGTATTTT | CASPLAESTDTQYF
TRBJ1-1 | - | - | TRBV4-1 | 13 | TGCGCCAGCAGCCCCCCGGTTCCCACTGAAGCTTTCTTT | CASSPPVPTEAFF
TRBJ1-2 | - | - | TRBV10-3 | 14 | TGTGCCATCAGTGGTTCCGGGACTTACTATGGCTACACCTTC | CAISGSGTYYGYTF